Shown below are 20 T cell receptor beta chains from a single sample sequenced in a study of CD8 T cells in ankylosing spondylitis. Overall study results and limits: Ankylosing spondylitis blood seemed to carry a telltale TCR beta motif made of fewer than ten highly homologous variants.

TCRdb redid the calling of the 5' RACE reads with MiXCR, one entry per CDR3 protein. The sample lists fewer than 250,000 distinct CDR3 sequences, about 17% occurring once. Antigens for these TCRs are unknown. The sequenced material came from blood, either unsorted or a sorted T cell fraction (not recorded which). These receptors all come from a male donor with ankylosing spondylitis.

This clonotype has more than one count but fewer than ten. The J gene is TRBJ2-7, the V gene TRBV12-3 or TRBV12-4; 7 nucleotides match TRBD1. V shed 7 bases and J 6 bases; nucleotides not matched to a gene: 15. The CDR3 sequence is 15 residues long. As DNA, the CDR3 is TGTGCCAGCACCTCGGCGGCAACAGGGGCAGGCGAGCAGTACTTC. Translated, it gives CASTSAATGAGEQYF.

V is TRBV11-2 and J is TRBJ2-7; 9 bases align to TRBD2. Germline values: CDR1 SGHAT, CDR2 FQNNGV. CDR3 length equals 14 residues. V shed 4 bases, J shed 5 bases, and the junction held 6 bases outside the gene matches. The CDR3 protein is CASSSYGTSHEQYF. The DNA of the CDR3 is TGTGCCAGCAGCTCGTATGGGACTAGCCACGAGCAGTACTTC.

This clonotype has a count of ten or more. The V gene is TRBV29-1, the J gene TRBJ2-1, with 11 positions matching TRBD2. V shed 2 bases, J shed 1 base, and the junction held 4 bases outside the gene matches. Germline V gives CDR1 SQVTM, CDR2 ANQGSEA. The CDR3 extends over 16 amino acids. The CDR3 DNA reads TGCAGCGTTGAACCTTCTAGCGGGAGGTCCTACAATGAGCAGTTCTTC. Its protein product is CSVEPSSGRSYNEQFF.

This clonotype has more than one count but fewer than ten. The rearrangement uses TRBV4-1 and TRBJ1-1, with D perhaps matching TRBD1 (6 bases). V shed 2 bases and J shed 1 base, with 23 bases lying between them. The CDR3 runs 19 residues. Germline V CDR1 and CDR2: MGHRA, YSYEKL. CDR3 residues: CASSQRPRDTRLGNTEAFF. Here the CDR3 DNA reads TGCGCCAGCAGCCAAAGGCCACGGGACACTCGTTTGGGGAACACTGAAGCTTTCTTT.

CDR3 sequence reads: CASSPMGGLIGEQFF. CDR3 DNA sequence: TGTGCCAGCAGCCCCATGGGGGGATTGATCGGTGAGCAGTTCTTC. The chain couples TRBV25-1 to TRBJ2-1; a weak D match, TRBD2 (6 bases). Germline V gene sequence: CDR1 MGHDK, CDR2 SYGVNS. V was pared by 6 bases and J by 9 bases, with 21 bases between. This CDR3 region has 15 residues.

This clonotype was seen a few times. J is TRBJ2-3 and V is TRBV9, with 12 bases lining up with TRBD2. The length of the CDR3 is 17 residues. V dropped 3 bases and J dropped 6; count of bases not matched to a gene: 11. CDR1 is SGDLS, CDR2 YYNGEE, per germline. The CDR3 is CASSALASGRVTDTQYF. The CDR3 DNA is TGTGCCAGCAGCGCACTTGCTAGCGGGAGGGTTACGGATACGCAGTATTTT. Variable domain in full (rest from reference TRBV9 and TRBJ2-3): DSGVTQTPKHLITATGQRVTLRCSPRSGDLSVYWYQQSLDQGLQFLIQYYNGEERAKGNILERFSAQQFPDLHSELNLSSLELGDSALYFCASSALASGRVTDTQYFGPGTRLTVL.

The sample holds many counts of this clonotype. The genes are TRBV4-1 and TRBJ1-6, with 8 bases that match TRBD1. There are 13 residues in the CDR3. Germline V gene sequence: CDR1 MGHRA, CDR2 YSYEKL. J was trimmed by 15 bases and V by 3 bases; bases with no gene match: 7. CDR3 protein: CASSHRWDRLLHF. The CDR3 DNA reads TGCGCCAGCAGCCACAGATGGGACAGGCTCCTCCACTTT.

V is TRBV30 and J is TRBJ1-2; 9 bases align to TRBD1. The CDR3 is 13 amino acids. V trimming: 4 bases; J trimming: 4 bases; junction bases outside the gene matches: 4. From germline, CDR1 is GTSNPN and CDR2 SVGIG (reference sequence). The CDR3 DNA reads as TGTGCCTGGACGGGACAGGGAGTCTATGGCTACACCTTC. This codes for CAWTGQGVYGYTF.

This clonotype was seen more than once but under ten times. CDR3 sequence (DNA): TGCGCCAGCAGCCAGGAAGTCACCGGGGAGCTGTTTTTT. Its translation is CASSQEVTGELFF. The chain couples TRBV4-1 to TRBJ2-2; the D is unclear. This CDR3 has 13 amino acids. CDR1 is MGHRA, CDR2 YSYEKL, per germline. Trimming took off 3 bases at V and 4 bases at J, with 6 bases between the two ends.

This clonotype was detected ten times or more. The chain combines TRBV28 with TRBJ1-6; possibly TRBD1 for D (6 bases). Deletions cut 1 base from V and 10 bases from J, with 14 bases between. The CDR3 totals 15 residues. Germline CDR1 MDHEN, CDR2 SYDVKM. This CDR3 reads CASSLSGAAGSPLHF. As DNA, the CDR3 is TGTGCCAGCAGTTTATCAGGGGCCGCGGGATCACCCCTCCACTTT.

The table lists this clonotype with a few counts. The rearrangement joins TRBV6-5 to TRBJ1-1; 7 nucleotides line up with TRBD1. With V trimmed by 0 bases and J by 5 bases, 9 bases remained unmatched. The CDR3 spans 16 residues. Germline assignment: CDR1 MNHEY and CDR2 SVGAGI. CDR3: CASSYSRLLTGTEAFF. Here the CDR3 DNA reads TGTGCCAGCAGTTACTCGCGCCTACTGACAGGGACTGAAGCTTTCTTT.

This clonotype turned up a few times. The V gene is TRBV5-1, the J gene TRBJ1-1, with a weak D call TRBD1 (6 bases). CDR3 length: 13 residues. Per germline, CDR1 SGHRS and CDR2 YFSETQ. V lost 2 bases, J lost 6 bases, and 11 bases lay in between. The CDR3: CASSFRGAPEAFF. The DNA for the CDR3 is TGCGCCAGCAGCTTTCGGGGGGCGCCTGAAGCTTTCTTT.

This clonotype was picked up many times. The V and J genes are TRBV5-1 and TRBJ1-1; D is possibly TRBD1 (6 bases). CDR3 length equals 13 residues. Germline values: CDR1 SGHRS, CDR2 YFSETQ. The V end was cut by 7 bases, the J end by 0 bases, with 10 bases between. The CDR3 is CASGDTMNTEAFF. DNA of the CDR3: TGCGCCAGCGGGGACACGATGAACACTGAAGCTTTCTTT.

This clonotype was detected ten times or more. The V call is TRBV12-3 or TRBV12-4, the J call TRBJ1-5; D not resolved. Trimming pared 1 base from V and 6 bases from J, leaving 1 base between. The CDR3 consists of 11 residues. CDR3 DNA sequence: TGTGCCAGCAGTTTAGGTCAGCCCCAGCATTTT. Translated: CASSLGQPQHF.

The CDR3 bases are TGTGCCAGCAGTTTCCCCGGGGGTGGGGATGAGCAGTTCTTC. Residues: CASSFPGGGDEQFF. This rearrangement joins TRBV7-9 to TRBJ2-1, with D tentatively TRBD2 (6 bases). Trimming left V 6 bases short and J 8 bases short, with 17 bases between. Germline loops: CDR1 SEHNR, CDR2 FQNEAQ (reference sequence). This CDR3 has 14 residues.

The chain has TRBV7-2 and TRBJ2-7, with 10 bases fitting TRBD2. CDR3 length: 17 residues. Trimming at V came to 4 bases and at J to 2 bases, leaving 11 bases not matched to a gene. Germline loops: CDR1 SGHTA, CDR2 FQGNSA. The CDR3 region has the DNA TGTGCCAGCAGCTGGCCCCCTAGCGGGGGATTAACCTACGAGCAGTACTTC. Protein product: CASSWPPSGGLTYEQYF.

J is TRBJ2-3 and V is TRBV28, with TRBD2 matching over 9 bases. The CDR3 covers 16 residues. J gave up 2 bases and V 3 bases, and 6 bases lay outside the gene matches. Looked up from germline, CDR1 is MDHEN and CDR2 is SYDVKM. CDR3 sequence: CASSFATSGHTDTQYF. The CDR3 bases are TGTGCCAGCAGTTTTGCGACTAGCGGACACACAGATACGCAGTATTTT.

The chain employs TRBV20-1 and TRBJ1-2; 7 bases are a match to TRBD1. The CDR3 has 18 amino acids. Trimming at V came to 0 bases and at J to 2 bases, leaving 15 bases not matched to a gene. CDR1 is DFQATT and CDR2 is SNEGSKA in the germline V gene (reference sequence). CDR3 region: CSARDYDIRGGENYGYTF. The CDR3 DNA reads as TGCAGTGCTAGAGATTACGATATTAGAGGGGGCGAAAACTATGGCTACACCTTC.

The chain combines TRBV27 with TRBJ2-7; 8 bases align to TRBD1. J lost 2 bases, V lost 2 bases, and 8 bases had no gene match. The CDR3 sequence is 16 residues long. Germline CDR1 and CDR2: MNHEY and SMNVEV (reference sequence). The CDR3 nucleotides are TGTGCCAGCAGTTTAATTGGAGGACAGGGCCCCTACGAGCAGTACTTC. Encoded protein: CASSLIGGQGPYEQYF.

The rearrangement uses TRBV4-1 and TRBJ2-6; a weak D match, TRBD1 (5 bases). In germline, CDR1 is MGHRA, CDR2 YSYEKL. V was pared by 0 bases and J by 9 bases, with 6 bases between. CDR3 length equals 13 residues. Here the CDR3 DNA reads TGCGCCAGCAGCCAAGAGGACAACAACGTCCTGACTTTC. Its translation is CASSQEDNNVLTF.